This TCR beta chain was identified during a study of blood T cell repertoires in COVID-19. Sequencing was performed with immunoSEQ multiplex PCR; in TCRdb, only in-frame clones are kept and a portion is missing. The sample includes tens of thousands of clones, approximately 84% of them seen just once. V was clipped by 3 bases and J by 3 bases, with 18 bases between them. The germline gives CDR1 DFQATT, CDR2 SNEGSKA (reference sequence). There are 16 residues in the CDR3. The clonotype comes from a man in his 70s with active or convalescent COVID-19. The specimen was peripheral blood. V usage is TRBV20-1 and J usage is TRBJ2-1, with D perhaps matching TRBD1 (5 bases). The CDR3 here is CSASSPVQAFYNEQFF. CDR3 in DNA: TGCAGTGCTAGTAGCCCCGTACAGGCATTCTACAATGAGCAGTTCTTC.